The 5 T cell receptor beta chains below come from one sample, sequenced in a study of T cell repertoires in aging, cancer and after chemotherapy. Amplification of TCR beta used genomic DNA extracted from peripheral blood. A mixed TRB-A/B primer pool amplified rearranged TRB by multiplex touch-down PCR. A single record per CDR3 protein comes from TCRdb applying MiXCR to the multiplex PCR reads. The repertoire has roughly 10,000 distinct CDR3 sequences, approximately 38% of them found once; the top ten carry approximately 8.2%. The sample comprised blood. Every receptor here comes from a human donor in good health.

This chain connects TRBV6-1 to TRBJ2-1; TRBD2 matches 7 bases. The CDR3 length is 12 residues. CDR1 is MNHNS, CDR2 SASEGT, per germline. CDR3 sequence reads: CATSESYNEQFF. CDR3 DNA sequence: TGTGCAACTAGCGAGTCCTACAATGAGCAGTTCTTC.

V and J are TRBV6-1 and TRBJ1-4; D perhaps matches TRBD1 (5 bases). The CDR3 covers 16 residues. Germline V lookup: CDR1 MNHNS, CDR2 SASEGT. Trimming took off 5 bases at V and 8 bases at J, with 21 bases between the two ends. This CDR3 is CASSYSDRSPREKLFF. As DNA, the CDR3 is TGTGCCAGCAGTTACTCTGACAGATCCCCAAGAGAAAAACTGTTTTTT.

This chain's CDR3 is CASSLALGQARDEQYF. CDR3 in DNA: TGCGCCAGCAGCTTGGCCTTGGGACAGGCAAGAGACGAGCAGTACTTC. The chain employs TRBV5-1 and TRBJ2-7; 8 bases are shared with TRBD1. This CDR3 has 16 residues. With 0 bases clipped from V and 5 bases from J, the junction kept 10 bases outside the gene matches. Germline CDR1 SGHRS, CDR2 YFSETQ.

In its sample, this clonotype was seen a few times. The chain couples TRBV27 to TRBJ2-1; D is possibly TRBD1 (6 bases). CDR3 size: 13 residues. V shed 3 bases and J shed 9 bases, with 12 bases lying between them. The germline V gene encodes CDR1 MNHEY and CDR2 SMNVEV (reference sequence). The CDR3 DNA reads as TGTGCCAGCAGTTTCTCCGGGACAATTGAGCAGTTCTTC. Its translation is CASSFSGTIEQFF.

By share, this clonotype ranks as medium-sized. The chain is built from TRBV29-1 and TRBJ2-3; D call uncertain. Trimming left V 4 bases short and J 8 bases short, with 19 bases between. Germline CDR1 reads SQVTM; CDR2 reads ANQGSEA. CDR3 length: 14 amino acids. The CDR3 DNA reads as TGCAGCGTTGTTCGGCAGCTAGGCGAGAGTACGCAGTATTTT. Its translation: CSVVRQLGESTQYF.